This T cell receptor beta chain was obtained from a study of monozygotic twins with inflammatory bowel disease. General study results and limits: Clonotype overlap with others was lower in IBD patients than in healthy twins, a difference that was greatest with disease activity. For IBD, no single strong associated signal or clonotype was supported.

With respect to this clonotype: Its matching antigen is unknown.

The CDR3 has 17 residues. CDR1 is SGDLS and CDR2 is YYNGEE in the germline V gene. For each CDR3 protein, TCRdb gives one entry from its re-call of the 5' RACE reads, without DNA. This repertoire includes fewer than 200,000 distinct CDR3 sequences. The receptor comes from a human donor with ulcerative colitis or Crohn's disease, or a healthy co-twin of an affected twin (not recorded which). The rearrangement uses TRBV9 and TRBJ2-1; no DNA is available, so the TRBD1 call from TCRdb remains unchecked. What was sequenced was blood. The CDR3 loop is CASSVADTYNSYNEQFF.